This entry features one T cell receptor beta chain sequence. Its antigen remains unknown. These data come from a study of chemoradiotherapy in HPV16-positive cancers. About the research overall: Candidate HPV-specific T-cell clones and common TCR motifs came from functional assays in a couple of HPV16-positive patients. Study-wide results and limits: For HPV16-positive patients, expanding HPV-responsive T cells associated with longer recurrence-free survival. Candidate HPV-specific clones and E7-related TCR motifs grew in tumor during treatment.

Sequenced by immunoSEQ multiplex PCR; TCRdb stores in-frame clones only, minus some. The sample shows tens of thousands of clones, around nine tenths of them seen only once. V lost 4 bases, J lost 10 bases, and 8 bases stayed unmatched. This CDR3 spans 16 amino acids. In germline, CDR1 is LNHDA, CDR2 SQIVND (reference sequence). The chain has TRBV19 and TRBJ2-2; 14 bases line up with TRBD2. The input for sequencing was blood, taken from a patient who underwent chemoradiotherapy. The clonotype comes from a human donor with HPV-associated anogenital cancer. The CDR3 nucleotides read TGTGCCAGTAGTAGACTAGCGGGAGGGCACCGGGAGGAGCTGTTTTTT. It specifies CASSRLAGGHREELFF.